These 9 T cell receptor beta chains came from one sample sequenced in a study of blood T cell repertoires in COVID-19. The protocol was immunoSEQ multiplex PCR, while the TCRdb copy is restricted to in-frame clones and leaves out a portion. The sample carries 150,000 to 200,000 clones, around 85% recorded once. Sequenced input: peripheral blood. These receptors all come from a woman aged 55-75 years with COVID-19, enrolled during active disease.

The chain couples TRBV21-1 to TRBJ2-3; TRBD2, the table's D call, lacks a check against the DNA. TRBV21-1 is recorded as a pseudogene. The CDR3 length is 17 residues. CDR3 sequence (DNA): TGTGCCAGCAGCACTCGGGAGGCGACATCTAGCACAGATACGCAGTATTTT. As protein: CASSTREATSSTDTQYF.

This clone was observed a single time. The V and J genes are TRBV2 and TRBJ1-1; 7 positions match TRBD1. Germline V gene lookup returns CDR1 SNHLY and CDR2 FYNNEI. The CDR3 contains 14 residues. V lost 1 base, J lost 2 bases, and 1 base stayed unmatched. CDR3 sequence reads: CASSEDRGNTEAFF. DNA for the CDR3: TGTGCCAGCAGTGAAGACAGGGGAAACACTGAAGCTTTCTTT. The full variable domain, its missing parts supplied by reference TRBV2 and TRBJ1-1, is EPEVTQTPSHQVTQMGQEVILRCVPISNHLYFYWYRQILGQKVEFLVSFYNNEISEKSEIFDDQFSVERPDGSNFTLKIRSTKLEDSAMYFCASSEDRGNTEAFFGQGTRLTVV.

The rearrangement uses TRBV7-9 and TRBJ2-1, with 12 bases matching TRBD2. The trim removed 3 bases at V and 3 bases at J, leaving 12 bases unmatched. Germline V lookup: CDR1 SEHNR, CDR2 FQNEAQ (reference sequence). This CDR3 is 19 amino acids long. CDR3 in amino acids: CASSLAPRTSGKLYNEQFF. DNA for the CDR3: TGTGCCAGCAGCTTGGCCCCGAGGACTAGCGGGAAGCTCTACAATGAGCAGTTCTTC.

The J gene is TRBJ2-2, the V gene TRBV7-2, with 7 bases fitting TRBD2. This CDR3 has 16 residues. The trim removed 4 bases at V and 4 bases at J, leaving 9 bases unmatched. CDR1 and CDR2 (germline): SGHTA, FQGNSA. CDR3 residues: CASSSRRGGPTGELFF. The CDR3 DNA reads as TGTGCCAGCAGCTCAAGGCGGGGAGGGCCCACCGGGGAGCTGTTTTTT.

The CDR3 loop is CASSRLGGMNTEAFF. DNA of the CDR3: TGTGCCAGCAGCCGCCTAGGAGGGATGAACACTGAAGCTTTCTTT. The J gene is TRBJ1-1, the V gene TRBV14; D unresolved. The ends were cut back, 4 bases at V and 0 bases at J, with 12 bases in the middle. This CDR3 is 15 amino acids long. CDR1 is SGHDN, CDR2 FVKESK, per germline.

V gene TRBV2 combines with J gene TRBJ2-7, with D possibly matching TRBD1 (6 bases). CDR3 length: 16 amino acids. Germline V CDR1 and CDR2: SNHLY, FYNNEI. The V gene lost 2 bases and the J gene lost 0 bases, with 14 bases spanning the gap. CDR3 protein: CASSEMKAQGSYEQYF. As DNA, the CDR3 is TGTGCCAGCAGTGAAATGAAGGCACAGGGCTCCTACGAGCAGTACTTC.

V is TRBV3-1 (or the pseudogene TRBV3-2) and J is TRBJ1-1, with 8 bases aligning to TRBD1. Looked up from germline, CDR1 is LGHDT and CDR2 is YNNKEL (reference sequence). J lost 5 bases, V lost 0 bases, and 14 bases had no gene match. This CDR3 is 18 amino acids long. In DNA, the CDR3 is TGTGCCAGCAGCCAAGAAAGTTGGGGCACAGGGGGAAGAACTGAAGCTTTCTTT. Its translation: CASSQESWGTGGRTEAFF.

Only a few counts were recorded for this clone. The chain's CDR3 is CASSEIKGSSTDTQYF. DNA for the CDR3: TGTGCCAGCAGTGAAATCAAGGGGTCTAGCACAGATACGCAGTATTTT. This sequence joins TRBV6-1 and TRBJ2-3; D is perhaps TRBD1 (5 bases). CDR3 length: 16 amino acids. V shed 2 bases and J shed 0 bases, with 12 bases lying between them. CDR1 and CDR2 (germline): MNHNS, SASEGT.

This clone came up a few times. This sequence joins TRBV7-2 and TRBJ1-5, with 8 nucleotides matching TRBD1. The trim removed 4 bases at V and 6 bases at J, leaving 5 bases unmatched. In germline, CDR1 is SGHTA, CDR2 FQGNSA. This CDR3 is built from 14 residues. The CDR3 region is CASSSGTGSQPQHF. Here the CDR3 DNA reads TGTGCCAGCAGCTCCGGGACAGGTAGTCAGCCCCAGCATTTT.